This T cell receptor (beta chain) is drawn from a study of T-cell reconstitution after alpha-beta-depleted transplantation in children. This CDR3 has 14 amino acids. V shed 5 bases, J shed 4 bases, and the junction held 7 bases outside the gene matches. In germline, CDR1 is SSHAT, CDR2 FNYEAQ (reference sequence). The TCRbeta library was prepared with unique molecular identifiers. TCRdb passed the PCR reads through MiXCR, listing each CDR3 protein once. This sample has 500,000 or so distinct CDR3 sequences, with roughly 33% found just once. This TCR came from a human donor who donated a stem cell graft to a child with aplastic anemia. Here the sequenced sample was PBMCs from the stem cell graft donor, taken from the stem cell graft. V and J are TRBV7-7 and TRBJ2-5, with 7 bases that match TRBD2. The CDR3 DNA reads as TGTGCCAGCAGCGCCACGGGAGGTGGAGAGACCCAGTACTTC. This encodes CASSATGGGETQYF.